One sample yielded the 12 T cell receptor beta chains listed below, sequenced in a study of T cell responses to AZD1222 COVID-19 vaccine. Assay used: immunoSEQ multiplex PCR; TCRdb lists only in-frame clones, some missing. The sample consists of 140,000 to 150,000 clones, about 92% of them appearing once. Specimen: peripheral blood, collected on day 0 of AZD1222 vaccination. These receptor sequences come from an adult in good health.

This sequence joins TRBV28 and TRBJ2-6; possible D gene TRBD1, 6 bases. The CDR3 consists of 15 residues. Germline values: CDR1 MDHEN, CDR2 SYDVKM. Trimming shortened V by 5 bases and J by 3 bases, and 11 bases separated the two germline ends. CDR3 sequence: CASSRDRIGANVLTF. The CDR3 DNA sequence: TGTGCCAGCAGTCGAGACAGGATTGGGGCCAACGTCCTGACTTTC.

This chain links TRBV6-1 with TRBJ2-5; 10 bases are a match to TRBD2. Germline CDR1 reads MNHNS; CDR2 reads SASEGT. V was pared by 2 bases and J by 1 base, with 1 base of the junction left unmatched. The CDR3 runs to 15 residues. The DNA for the CDR3 is TGTGCCAGCAGTGAACTAGCGGGGGCCCAAGAGACCCAGTACTTC. It specifies CASSELAGAQETQYF.

The rearrangement uses TRBV6-2 or TRBV6-3 and TRBJ2-7; D call uncertain. The V gene lost 2 bases and the J gene lost 3 bases, with 8 bases spanning the gap. Germline CDR1 and CDR2: MNHEY and SVGEGT. The CDR3 is 13 amino acids. This chain's CDR3 is CASSYHPLYEQYF. In nucleotides, the CDR3 is TGTGCCAGCAGTTACCACCCCCTCTACGAGCAGTACTTC.

The chain is built from TRBV5-4 and TRBJ1-1; possibly TRBD1 for D (5 bases). Per germline, CDR1 SGHNT and CDR2 YYREEE (reference sequence). V shed 2 bases and J shed 3 bases, with 17 bases lying between them. The length of the CDR3 is 16 residues. CDR3 amino acids: CASSFTNAGLYTEAFF. The CDR3 DNA reads as TGTGCCAGCAGCTTTACCAATGCGGGGCTGTACACTGAAGCTTTCTTT. Complete variable domain (other parts from reference TRBV5-4 and TRBJ1-1): ETGVTQSPTHLIKTRGQQVTLRCSSQSGHNTVSWYQQALGQGPQFIFQYYREEENGRGNFPPRFSGLQFPNYSSELNVNALELDDSALYLCASSFTNAGLYTEAFFGQGTRLTVV.

This clone was detected a few times. This chain links TRBV7-9 with TRBJ1-3, with a possible D match to TRBD1 (6 bases). The germline gives CDR1 SEHNR, CDR2 FQNEAQ (reference sequence). This CDR3 comprises 16 residues. The V and J ends lost 4 bases and 2 bases respectively, with 15 bases between them. The CDR3 region has the DNA TGTGCCAGCAGCTCAATAGGGGGGGGACCTGGAAACACCATATATTTT. Its translation: CASSSIGGGPGNTIYF.

The chain has TRBV5-6 and TRBJ2-1, with D perhaps matching TRBD1 or TRBD2 (5 bases each). The CDR3 covers 16 residues. Germline values: CDR1 SGHDT, CDR2 YYEEEE. The V end was cut by 0 bases, the J end by 9 bases, with 19 bases between. CDR3 loop: CASSLVFGPNGGEQFF. The CDR3 region has the DNA TGTGCCAGCAGCTTGGTTTTTGGGCCAAATGGGGGTGAGCAGTTCTTC.

V is TRBV30 and J is TRBJ1-3, with 8 nucleotides matching TRBD1. The germline V gene has CDR1 GTSNPN and CDR2 SVGIG (reference sequence). CDR3 length: 12 residues. With V trimmed by 2 bases and J by 7 bases, 1 base remained unmatched. The CDR3 DNA sequence: TGTGCCTGGAGTCGACAGGGGAACACCATATATTTT. Amino acid sequence: CAWSRQGNTIYF.

The chain couples TRBV7-9 to TRBJ1-1, with D perhaps TRBD1 (6 bases). Germline V gives CDR1 SEHNR, CDR2 FQNEAQ (reference sequence). The ends were cut back, 1 base at V and 0 bases at J, with 9 bases in the middle. CDR3 size: 15 residues. The CDR3 coding sequence is TGTGCCAGCAGCTTAGAGGGGACACTGAACACTGAAGCTTTCTTT. Its translation: CASSLEGTLNTEAFF.

The CDR3 here is CASSTWDSNTGELFF. The CDR3 nucleotides are TGTGCCAGTAGTACCTGGGACAGTAACACCGGGGAGCTGTTTTTT. The chain is built from TRBV19 and TRBJ2-2, with 7 nucleotides matching TRBD1. Germline V gene data show CDR1 as LNHDA and CDR2 as SQIVND (reference sequence). The CDR3 covers 15 residues. With 4 bases clipped from V and 2 bases from J, the junction kept 4 bases outside the gene matches.

The genes are TRBV6-4 and TRBJ1-5, with 9 bases that match TRBD1. The V gene's germline CDR1 is MRHNA and CDR2 SNTAGT. The CDR3 sequence is 17 residues long. Trimming cost V 7 bases and J 6 bases; bases outside gene matches: 16. This chain's CDR3 is CASIRGIGTGCFQPQHF. CDR3 nucleotide sequence: TGTGCCAGCATCCGCGGGATTGGGACAGGGTGTTTTCAGCCCCAGCATTTT.

This chain links TRBV12-3 or TRBV12-4 with TRBJ1-1, with 7 positions matching TRBD1. Trimming removed 2 bases from V and 4 bases from J; junction bases left unmatched: 1. This CDR3 contains 13 residues. CDR3 protein: CASSLWTGTEAFF. The CDR3 DNA sequence: TGTGCCAGCAGTTTATGGACAGGCACTGAAGCTTTCTTT.

This clone was picked up many times. V gene TRBV4-3 combines with J gene TRBJ2-5, with 9 bases fitting TRBD2. The V gene's germline CDR1 is LGHNA and CDR2 YSLEER. The CDR3 has 15 residues. The trim removed 0 bases at V and 1 base at J, leaving 0 bases unmatched. CDR3 DNA sequence: TGCGCCAGCAGCCAAGAGCGGGGGGGCCAAGAGACCCAGTACTTC. It yields the protein CASSQERGGQETQYF.